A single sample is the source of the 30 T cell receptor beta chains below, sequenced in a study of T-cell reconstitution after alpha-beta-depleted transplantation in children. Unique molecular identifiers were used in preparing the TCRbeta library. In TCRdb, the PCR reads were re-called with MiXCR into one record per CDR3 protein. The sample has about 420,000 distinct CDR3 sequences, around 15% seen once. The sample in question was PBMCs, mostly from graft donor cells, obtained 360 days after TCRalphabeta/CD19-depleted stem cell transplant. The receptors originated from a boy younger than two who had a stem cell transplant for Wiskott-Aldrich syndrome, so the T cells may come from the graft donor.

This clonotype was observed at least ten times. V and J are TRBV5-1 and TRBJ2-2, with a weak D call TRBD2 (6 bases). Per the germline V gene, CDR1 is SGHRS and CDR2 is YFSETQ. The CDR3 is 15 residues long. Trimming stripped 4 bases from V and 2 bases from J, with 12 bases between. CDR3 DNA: TGCGCCAGCAGCCTTTACGGGAGAAACACCGGGGAGCTGTTTTTT. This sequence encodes CASSLYGRNTGELFF.

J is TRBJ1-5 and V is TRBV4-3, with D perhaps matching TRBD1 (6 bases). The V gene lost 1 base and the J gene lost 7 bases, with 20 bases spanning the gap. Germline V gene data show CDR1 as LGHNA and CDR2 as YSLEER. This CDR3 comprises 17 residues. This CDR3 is CASSQVQQDSSGQPQHF. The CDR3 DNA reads TGCGCCAGCAGCCAAGTACAACAGGACAGCTCAGGACAGCCCCAGCATTTT.

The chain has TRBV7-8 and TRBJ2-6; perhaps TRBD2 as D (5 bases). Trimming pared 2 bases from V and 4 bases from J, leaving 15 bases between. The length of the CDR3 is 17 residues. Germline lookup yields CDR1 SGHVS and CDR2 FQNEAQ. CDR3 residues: CASSLTEALAGANVLTF. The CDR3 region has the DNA TGTGCCAGCAGCTTAACCGAAGCCCTAGCCGGGGCCAACGTCCTGACTTTC.

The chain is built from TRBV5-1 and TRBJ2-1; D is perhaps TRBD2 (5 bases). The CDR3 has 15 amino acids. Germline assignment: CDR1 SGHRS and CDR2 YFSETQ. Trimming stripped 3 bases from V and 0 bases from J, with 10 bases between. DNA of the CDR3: TGCGCCAGCAGCTCACTAGTTACCTCCTACAATGAGCAGTTCTTC. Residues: CASSSLVTSYNEQFF.

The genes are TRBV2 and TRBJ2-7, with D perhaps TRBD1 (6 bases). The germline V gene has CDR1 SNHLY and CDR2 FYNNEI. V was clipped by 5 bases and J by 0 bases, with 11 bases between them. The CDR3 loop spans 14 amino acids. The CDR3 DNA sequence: TGTGCCAGCAGTTCGGACAGTCTCTCCTACGAGCAGTACTTC. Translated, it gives CASSSDSLSYEQYF.

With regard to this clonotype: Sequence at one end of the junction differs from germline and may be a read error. CDR3 in DNA: TGTGCCAGCAGCCAAGATTCGGGACTAACTTTC. Protein sequence: CASSQDSGLTF. The chain links TRBV3-1 to TRBJ2-7, with 7 positions matching TRBD2. CDR3 length: 11 amino acids. The germline V gene encodes CDR1 LGHDT and CDR2 YNNKEL (reference sequence).

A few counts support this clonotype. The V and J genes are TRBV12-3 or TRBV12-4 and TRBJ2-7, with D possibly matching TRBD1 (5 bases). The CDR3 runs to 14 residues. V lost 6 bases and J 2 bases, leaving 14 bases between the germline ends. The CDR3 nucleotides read TGTGCCAGCAGAGTTCGGAAGGGGCCCTACGAGCAGTACTTC. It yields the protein CASRVRKGPYEQYF.

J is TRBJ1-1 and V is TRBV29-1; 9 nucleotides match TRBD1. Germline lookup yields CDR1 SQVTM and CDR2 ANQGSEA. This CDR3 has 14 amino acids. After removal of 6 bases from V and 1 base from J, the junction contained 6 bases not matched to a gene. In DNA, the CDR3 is TGCAGCGTGGAAAGGGACAGGGCGAACACTGAAGCTTTCTTT. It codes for CSVERDRANTEAFF.

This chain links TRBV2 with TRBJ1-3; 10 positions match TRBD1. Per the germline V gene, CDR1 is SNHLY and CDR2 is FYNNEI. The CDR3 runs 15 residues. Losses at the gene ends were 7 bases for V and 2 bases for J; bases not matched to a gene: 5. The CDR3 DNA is TGTGCCAGCACCAGACAGGGGGCGACTGGAAACACCATATATTTT. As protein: CASTRQGATGNTIYF.

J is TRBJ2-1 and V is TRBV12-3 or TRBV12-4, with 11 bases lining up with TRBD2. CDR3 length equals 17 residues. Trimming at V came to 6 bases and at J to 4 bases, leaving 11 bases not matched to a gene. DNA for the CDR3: TGTGCCAGCAGGTCCGGGACTAGCGGTTGGTCGTACAATGAGCAGTTCTTC. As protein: CASRSGTSGWSYNEQFF.

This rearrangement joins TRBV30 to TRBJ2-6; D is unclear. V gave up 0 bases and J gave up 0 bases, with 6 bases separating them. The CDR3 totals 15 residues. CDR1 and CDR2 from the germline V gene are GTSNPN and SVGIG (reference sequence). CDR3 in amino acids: CAWSVRDSGANVLTF. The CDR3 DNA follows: TGTGCCTGGAGTGTTAGAGACTCTGGGGCCAACGTCCTGACTTTC.

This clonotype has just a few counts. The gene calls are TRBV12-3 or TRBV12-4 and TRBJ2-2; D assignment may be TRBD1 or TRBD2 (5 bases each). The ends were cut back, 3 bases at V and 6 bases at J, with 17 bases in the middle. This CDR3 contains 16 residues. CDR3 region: CASSLGTPQGAGELFF. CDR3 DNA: TGTGCCAGCAGTTTGGGGACCCCCCAGGGTGCCGGGGAGCTGTTTTTT.

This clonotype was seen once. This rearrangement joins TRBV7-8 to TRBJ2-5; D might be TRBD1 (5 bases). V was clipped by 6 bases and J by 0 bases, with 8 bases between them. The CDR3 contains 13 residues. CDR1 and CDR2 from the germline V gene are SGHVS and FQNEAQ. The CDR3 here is CASRRQYQETQYF. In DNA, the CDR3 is TGTGCCAGCAGGAGACAGTACCAAGAGACCCAGTACTTC. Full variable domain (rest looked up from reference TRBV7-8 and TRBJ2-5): GAGVSQSPRYKVAKRGQDVALRCDPISGHVSLFWYQQALGQGPEFLTYFQNEAQLDKSGLPSDRFFAERPEGSVSTLKIQRTQQEDSAVYLCASRRQYQETQYFGPGTRLLVL.

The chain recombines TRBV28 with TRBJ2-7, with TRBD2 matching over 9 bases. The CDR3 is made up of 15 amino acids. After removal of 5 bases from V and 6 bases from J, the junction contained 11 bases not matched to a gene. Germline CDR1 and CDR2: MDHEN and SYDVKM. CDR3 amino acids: CASSRYSGSSGEQYF. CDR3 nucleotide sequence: TGTGCCAGCAGTCGATATAGCGGGAGTTCGGGCGAGCAGTACTTC.

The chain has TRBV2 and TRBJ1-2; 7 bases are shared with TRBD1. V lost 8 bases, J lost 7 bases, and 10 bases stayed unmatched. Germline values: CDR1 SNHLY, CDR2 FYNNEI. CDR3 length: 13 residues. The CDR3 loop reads CASSADREGGYTF. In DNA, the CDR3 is TGTGCCAGCTCCGCCGACAGGGAGGGTGGCTACACCTTC.

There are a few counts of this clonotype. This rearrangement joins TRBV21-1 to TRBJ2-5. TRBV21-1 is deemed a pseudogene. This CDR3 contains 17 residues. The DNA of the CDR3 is TGTGCCAGCAGCAAGAAAAGGAGTAAAGGCTTCCAAGAGACCCAGTACTTC. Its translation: CASSKKRSKGFQETQYF.

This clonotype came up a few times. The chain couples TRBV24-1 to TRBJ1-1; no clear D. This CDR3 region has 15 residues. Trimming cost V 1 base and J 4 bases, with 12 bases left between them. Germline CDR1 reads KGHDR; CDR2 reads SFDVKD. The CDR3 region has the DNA TGTGCCACCAGTGATTTCGCGGATTGGCCCACTGAAGCTTTCTTT. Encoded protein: CATSDFADWPTEAFF.

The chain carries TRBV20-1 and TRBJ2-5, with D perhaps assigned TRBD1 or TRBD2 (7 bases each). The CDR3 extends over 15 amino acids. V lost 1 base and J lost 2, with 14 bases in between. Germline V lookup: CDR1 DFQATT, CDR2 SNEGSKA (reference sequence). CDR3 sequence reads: CSARVGRGRQETQYF. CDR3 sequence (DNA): TGCAGTGCTAGAGTAGGGAGGGGGCGGCAAGAGACCCAGTACTTC.

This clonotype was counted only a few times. As DNA, the CDR3 is TGTGCCAGCAGCTCCCTAGGGGGGGGCCAGGTTGAGCAGTTCTTC. Translated: CASSSLGGGQVEQFF. V gene TRBV28 combines with J gene TRBJ2-1, with D maybe TRBD2 (7 bases). With 6 bases removed from V and 9 bases from J, the gap between germline ends came to 21 bases. The CDR3 is made up of 15 amino acids. Germline-derived CDR1 and CDR2 are MDHEN and SYDVKM.

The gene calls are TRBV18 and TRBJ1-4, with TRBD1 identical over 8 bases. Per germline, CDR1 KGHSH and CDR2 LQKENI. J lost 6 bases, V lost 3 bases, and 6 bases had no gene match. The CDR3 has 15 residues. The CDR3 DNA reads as TGTGCCAGCTCACCCTGGGACAGGAGGGATGAAAAACTGTTTTTT. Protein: CASSPWDRRDEKLFF.

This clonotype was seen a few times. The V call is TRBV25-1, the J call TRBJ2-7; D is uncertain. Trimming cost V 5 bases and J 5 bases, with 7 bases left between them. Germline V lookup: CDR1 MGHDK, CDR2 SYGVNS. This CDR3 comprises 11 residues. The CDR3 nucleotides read TGTGCCAGCAGTAATACGGACGAGCAGTACTTC. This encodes CASSNTDEQYF.

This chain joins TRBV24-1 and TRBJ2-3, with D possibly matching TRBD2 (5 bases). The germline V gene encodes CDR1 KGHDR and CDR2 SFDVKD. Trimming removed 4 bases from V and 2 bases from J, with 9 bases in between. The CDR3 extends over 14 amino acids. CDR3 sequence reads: CATSDSGPTDTQYF. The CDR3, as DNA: TGTGCCACCAGTGACAGCGGACCCACAGATACGCAGTATTTT.

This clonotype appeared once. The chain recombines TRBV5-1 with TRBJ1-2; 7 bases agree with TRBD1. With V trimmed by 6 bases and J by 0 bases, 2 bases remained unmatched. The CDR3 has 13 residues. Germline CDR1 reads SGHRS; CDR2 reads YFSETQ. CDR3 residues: CASKTGPNYGYTF. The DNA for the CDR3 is TGCGCCAGCAAGACAGGGCCTAACTATGGCTACACCTTC.

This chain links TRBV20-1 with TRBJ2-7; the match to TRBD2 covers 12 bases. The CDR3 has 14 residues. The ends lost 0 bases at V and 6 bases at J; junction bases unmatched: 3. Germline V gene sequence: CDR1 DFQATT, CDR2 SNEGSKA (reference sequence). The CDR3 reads CSARETSGRLEQYF. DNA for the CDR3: TGCAGTGCTAGAGAGACTAGCGGGAGACTCGAGCAGTACTTC.

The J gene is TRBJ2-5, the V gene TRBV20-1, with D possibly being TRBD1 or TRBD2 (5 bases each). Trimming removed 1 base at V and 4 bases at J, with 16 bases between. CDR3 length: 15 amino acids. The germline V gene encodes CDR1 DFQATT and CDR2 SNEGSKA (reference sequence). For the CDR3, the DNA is TGCAGTGCTAGAGCTCCCGAGGGAAGGGGAGAGACCCAGTACTTC. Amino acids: CSARAPEGRGETQYF.

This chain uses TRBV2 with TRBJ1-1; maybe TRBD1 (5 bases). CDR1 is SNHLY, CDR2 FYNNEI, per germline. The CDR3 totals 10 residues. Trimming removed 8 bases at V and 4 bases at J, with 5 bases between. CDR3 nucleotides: TGTGCCAGCCAGGGCACTGAAGCTTTCTTT. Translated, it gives CASQGTEAFF.

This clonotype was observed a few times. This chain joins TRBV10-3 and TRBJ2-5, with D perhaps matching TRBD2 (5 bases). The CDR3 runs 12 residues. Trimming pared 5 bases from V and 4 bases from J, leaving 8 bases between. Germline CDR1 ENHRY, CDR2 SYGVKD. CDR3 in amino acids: CAISTSGETQYF. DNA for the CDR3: TGTGCCATCAGTACCAGCGGAGAGACCCAGTACTTC.

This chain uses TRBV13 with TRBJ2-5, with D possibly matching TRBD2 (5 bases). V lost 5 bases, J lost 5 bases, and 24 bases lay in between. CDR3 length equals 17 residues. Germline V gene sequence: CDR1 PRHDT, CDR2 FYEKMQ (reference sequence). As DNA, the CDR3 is TGTGCCAGCAGCCCGTACCCCACCGGGAAGTCCGGTGAGACCCAGTACTTC. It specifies CASSPYPTGKSGETQYF.

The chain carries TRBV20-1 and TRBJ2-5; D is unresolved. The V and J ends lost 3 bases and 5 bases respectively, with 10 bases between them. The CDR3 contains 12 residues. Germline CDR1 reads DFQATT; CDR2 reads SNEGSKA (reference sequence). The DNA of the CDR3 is TGCAGTGCTAGGGGTAGCTGGGAGACCCAGTACTTC. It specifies CSARGSWETQYF.

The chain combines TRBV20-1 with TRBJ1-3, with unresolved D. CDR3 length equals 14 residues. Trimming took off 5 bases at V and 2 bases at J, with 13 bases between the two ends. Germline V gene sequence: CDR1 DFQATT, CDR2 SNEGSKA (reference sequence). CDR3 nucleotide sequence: TGCAGTGCTCGGACGCTAACTCCTGGAAACACCATATATTTT. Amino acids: CSARTLTPGNTIYF.